The 27 T cell receptor beta chains given below trace back to one sample, sequenced in a study of cytomegalovirus exposure and HLA in healthy donors. The PCR was carried out with 60 Vbeta primers and 13 Jbeta primers. TCRdb keeps only in-frame clones here, not all; method: immunoSEQ multiplex PCR. The data include roughly 60,000 clones; the top ten clones carry less than 4%. The specimen was PBMCs. Receptors originate from a male donor in good health and CMV-seronegative.

With respect to this clone: The junction does not match germline at one end; this may be a read error. This chain joins TRBV29-1 and TRBJ1-1; D is uncertain. The CDR3 covers 11 residues. From germline, CDR1 is SQVTM and CDR2 ANQGSEA. The CDR3 loop reads CSASIFTEDFF. The CDR3 region has the DNA TGCAGCGCTTCCATCTTCACTGAAGATTTCTTT.

The J gene is TRBJ2-7, the V gene TRBV15; 7 nucleotides align to TRBD1. Germline CDR1 and CDR2: LNHNV and YYDKDF (reference sequence). Trimming took 5 bases from V and 4 from J; bases not matched to a gene: 8. The CDR3 sequence is 14 residues long. CDR3: CATSGRDRVYEQYF. Written as DNA, the CDR3 is TGTGCCACCAGCGGGCGCGACAGGGTTTACGAGCAGTACTTC. The variable domain in full, completed from reference TRBV15 and TRBJ2-7, reads DAMVIQNPRYQVTQFGKPVTLSCSQTLNHNVMYWYQQKSSQAPKLLFHYYDKDFNNEADTPDNFQSRRPNTSFCFLDIRSPGLGDTAMYLCATSGRDRVYEQYFGPGTRLTVT.

DNA for the CDR3: TGTGCCAGCAGCCCAGGGGGGACAGGGGGGAAAGAGACCCAGTACTTC. Translating gives CASSPGGTGGKETQYF. The chain employs TRBV28 and TRBJ2-5; the match to TRBD1 covers 11 bases. The ends lost 6 bases at V and 3 bases at J; junction bases unmatched: 9. The CDR3 sequence is 16 residues long. Germline V gene lookup returns CDR1 MDHEN and CDR2 SYDVKM.

The rearrangement links TRBV18 to TRBJ2-1; 7 positions match TRBD1. Trimming took 5 bases from V and 5 from J; bases not matched to a gene: 6. Germline CDR1 is KGHSH and CDR2 is LQKENI. The CDR3 extends over 14 amino acids. CDR3 sequence reads: CASSSTGFDNEQFF. The CDR3 DNA sequence: TGTGCCAGCTCATCGACAGGGTTCGACAATGAGCAGTTCTTC.

The V call is TRBV27, the J call TRBJ1-2, with D unclear. The germline gives CDR1 MNHEY, CDR2 SMNVEV (reference sequence). This CDR3 contains 15 residues. Trimming removed 3 bases at V and 6 bases at J, with 17 bases between. The CDR3 DNA reads TGTGCCAGCAGTTTCGAAGCCTCAAACCCGAATGGCTACACCTTC. Protein sequence: CASSFEASNPNGYTF.

V is TRBV4-3 and J is TRBJ1-1, with D possibly matching TRBD1 (5 bases). CDR3 length: 15 residues. V lost 4 bases and J 5 bases, leaving 17 bases between the germline ends. From germline, CDR1 is LGHNA and CDR2 YSLEER. The CDR3 DNA sequence: TGCGCCAGCAGCCCAAAGAGCGGGGGAGGGACTGAAGCTTTCTTT. It codes for CASSPKSGGGTEAFF.

The J gene is TRBJ1-1, the V gene TRBV7-3, with D tentatively TRBD1 (6 bases). There are 15 residues in the CDR3. V was trimmed by 0 bases and J by 5 bases, leaving 13 bases between them. From germline, CDR1 is SGHTA and CDR2 FQGTGA. The CDR3 DNA reads TGTGCCAGCAGCTTAACGGCCGACAGGCATACTGAAGCTTTCTTT. Its translation is CASSLTADRHTEAFF. The variable domain in full, with the rest retrieved from reference TRBV7-3 and TRBJ1-1, is GAGVSQTPSNKVTEKGKYVELRCDPISGHTALYWYRQSLGQGPEFLIYFQGTGAADDSGLPNDRFFAVRPEGSVSTLKIQRTERGDSAVYLCASSLTADRHTEAFFGQGTRLTVV.

The rearrangement joins TRBV5-4 to TRBJ1-2; D might be TRBD1 (6 bases). The CDR3 is 16 residues long. V was trimmed by 2 bases and J by 2 bases, leaving 16 bases between them. Germline CDR1 SGHNT, CDR2 YYREEE (reference sequence). As DNA, the CDR3 is TGTGCCAGCAGCTTCGGATACAGGGAAGGAAACTATGGCTACACCTTC. It is translated as CASSFGYREGNYGYTF.

J is TRBJ1-2 and V is TRBV28, with a possible D match to TRBD1 (5 bases). CDR3 length: 13 amino acids. V lost 8 bases and J 5 bases, leaving 15 bases between the germline ends. Per the germline V gene, CDR1 is MDHEN and CDR2 is SYDVKM. As DNA, the CDR3 is TGTGCCAGCTCCGCGGGCGGGGGGTATGGCTACACCTTC. Protein product: CASSAGGGYGYTF.

The chain is built from TRBV19 and TRBJ2-3, with D maybe TRBD2 (6 bases). Looked up from germline, CDR1 is LNHDA and CDR2 is SQIVND (reference sequence). With 5 bases removed from V and 8 bases from J, the gap between germline ends came to 20 bases. This CDR3 contains 15 residues. In DNA form, the CDR3 reads TGTGCCAGTAGTGCCTCTAGCGCCAACCTTGTTACGCAGTATTTT. Its translation is CASSASSANLVTQYF.

Comment on this clone: The junction does not match germline at one end; this may be a read error. V gene TRBV7-9 combines with J gene TRBJ2-5; D might be TRBD2 (5 bases). This CDR3 comprises 15 residues. Germline CDR1 is SEHNR and CDR2 is FQNEAQ (reference sequence). CDR3 amino acids: CASSLVSGMGENQYF. The CDR3 DNA follows: TGTGCCAGCAGCTTAGTCTCGGGTATGGGAGAGAACCAGTACTTC.

V is TRBV4-3 and J is TRBJ2-5; the match to TRBD1 covers 7 bases. V lost 3 bases, J lost 4 bases, and 5 bases stayed unmatched. The CDR3 has 14 residues. Germline V lookup: CDR1 LGHNA, CDR2 YSLEER. Here the CDR3 reads CASSQTGFRETQYF. The CDR3 bases are TGCGCCAGCAGCCAGACAGGGTTCCGAGAGACCCAGTACTTC.

The chain recombines TRBV15 with TRBJ1-4, with D possibly TRBD1 on 5 matching bases. This CDR3 region has 14 residues. Looked up from germline, CDR1 is LNHNV and CDR2 is YYDKDF (reference sequence). With 0 bases removed from V and 7 bases from J, the gap between germline ends came to 9 bases. CDR3 region: CATSRDRGAEKLFF. The CDR3 DNA reads TGTGCCACCAGCAGAGATCGTGGGGCTGAAAAACTGTTTTTT.

The V and J genes are TRBV18 and TRBJ2-1; the match to TRBD1 covers 8 bases. The CDR3 extends over 17 amino acids. Trimming took 3 bases from V and 4 from J; bases not matched to a gene: 11. Germline V gene lookup returns CDR1 KGHSH and CDR2 LQKENI. Here the CDR3 reads CASSPQPGQAGYNEQFF. In DNA form, the CDR3 reads TGTGCCAGCTCACCTCAGCCGGGACAGGCGGGATACAATGAGCAGTTCTTC. Full variable domain (missing parts from reference TRBV18 and TRBJ2-1): NAGVMQNPRHLVRRRGQEARLRCSPMKGHSHVYWYRQLPEEGLKFMVYLQKENIIDESGMPKERFSAEFPKEGPSILRIQQVVRGDSAAYFCASSPQPGQAGYNEQFFGPGTRLTVL.

This chain links TRBV28 with TRBJ2-2; 7 nucleotides agree with TRBD2. The CDR3 is made up of 15 amino acids. V lost 6 bases and J lost 3; bases outside the gene matches: 7. CDR1 and CDR2 from the germline V gene are MDHEN and SYDVKM. The CDR3: CASRAGGSDTGELFF. The DNA of the CDR3 is TGTGCCAGCAGAGCCGGGGGGTCCGACACCGGGGAGCTGTTTTTT.

The gene calls are TRBV29-1 and TRBJ1-1; D ambiguous. Deletions cut 3 bases from V and 4 bases from J, with 12 bases between. Germline V gene sequence: CDR1 SQVTM, CDR2 ANQGSEA. The length of the CDR3 is 13 residues. The CDR3 here is CSVDPGSGTEAFF. The DNA for the CDR3 is TGCAGCGTTGATCCCGGGTCGGGCACTGAAGCTTTCTTT.

The chain joins TRBV6-5 to TRBJ2-7; weak D call: TRBD1 (6 bases). The germline V gene encodes CDR1 MNHEY and CDR2 SVGAGI. The CDR3 contains 14 residues. The V end was cut by 2 bases, the J end by 2 bases, with 10 bases between. The CDR3 DNA follows: TGTGCCAGCAGTTACGGGGGCAGTCCCTACGAGCAGTACTTC. As protein: CASSYGGSPYEQYF.

The rearrangement joins TRBV19 to TRBJ2-1; TRBD2 matches at 8 bases. CDR3 size: 13 residues. V gave up 6 bases and J gave up 6 bases; unmatched junction bases: 4. Looked up from germline, CDR1 is LNHDA and CDR2 is SQIVND (reference sequence). The CDR3 nucleotides are TGTGCCAGTAGGGCTAGCGGGCGCAATGAGCAGTTCTTC. Amino acid sequence: CASRASGRNEQFF.

Comment on this clone: One end of the junction varies from germline; a read error may be responsible. Different DNA sequences within this sample yield the same CDR3. The chain carries TRBV4-3 and TRBJ1-6; TRBD1 might be the D (5 bases). The CDR3 extends over 17 amino acids. Germline V gene data show CDR1 as LGHNA and CDR2 as YSLEER. This chain's CDR3 is CASSQVTGGSDNSPLHF. The CDR3 DNA reads as TGCGCCAGCAGCCAGGTCACGGGGGGAAGCGATAATTCACCCCTACACTTT.

V is TRBV7-2 and J is TRBJ2-1; perhaps TRBD1 as D (5 bases). V lost 4 bases, J lost 0 bases, and 10 bases lay in between. In germline, CDR1 is SGHTA, CDR2 FQGNSA. There are 15 residues in the CDR3. Here the CDR3 reads CASSSDTSSYNEQFF. DNA for the CDR3: TGTGCCAGCAGCTCGGACACGAGCTCCTACAATGAGCAGTTCTTC.

The chain joins TRBV30 to TRBJ1-6; 9 nucleotides align to TRBD1. The CDR3 is 17 amino acids. The ends lost 4 bases at V and 0 bases at J; junction bases unmatched: 7. Looked up from germline, CDR1 is GTSNPN and CDR2 is SVGIG (reference sequence). The CDR3 coding sequence is TGTGCCTGGACGAGAGGGACAGGGAGCTCCTATAATTCACCCCTCCACTTT. This sequence encodes CAWTRGTGSSYNSPLHF.

This chain links TRBV7-9 with TRBJ1-1; D uncertain. V dropped 1 base and J dropped 8 bases, with 5 bases sitting between them. The germline gives CDR1 SEHNR, CDR2 FQNEAQ (reference sequence). The CDR3 extends over 11 amino acids. CDR3 DNA: TGTGCCAGCAGCTTAGTACTGGAAGCTTTCTTT. Translated: CASSLVLEAFF.

This chain uses TRBV7-2 with TRBJ2-1, with 11 bases aligning to TRBD2. Per germline, CDR1 SGHTA and CDR2 FQGNSA. CDR3 length equals 16 residues. Trimming at V came to 4 bases and at J to 6 bases, leaving 8 bases not matched to a gene. CDR3 DNA sequence: TGTGCCAGCAGCTCGGCCGGGACTAGCGGCCCCAATGAGCAGTTCTTC. This encodes CASSSAGTSGPNEQFF.

To note about this clone: One junction end does not reproduce the germline sequence, and a read error may be involved. The V and J genes are TRBV30 and TRBJ2-3, with 8 positions matching TRBD1. This CDR3 has 15 residues. Germline V CDR1 and CDR2: GTSNPN, SVGIG (reference sequence). CDR3 nucleotides: TGTGCCGGGAGACCGCAGGGGGCGCACACAGATACGCAGTATTTT. This sequence encodes CAGRPQGAHTDTQYF.

The chain joins TRBV18 to TRBJ2-7; D remains ambiguous. The CDR3 totals 14 residues. Germline CDR1 is KGHSH and CDR2 is LQKENI. Trimming removed 3 bases at V and 2 bases at J, with 11 bases between. CDR3: CASSPDRQAYEQYF. DNA for the CDR3: TGTGCCAGCTCACCTGATAGGCAGGCCTACGAGCAGTACTTC.

The chain carries TRBV28 and TRBJ2-3; 7 bases agree with TRBD2. The CDR3 is 14 amino acids. After removal of 3 bases from V and 5 bases from J, the junction contained 5 bases not matched to a gene. Germline V CDR1 and CDR2: MDHEN, SYDVKM. The CDR3 here is CASSFRGGLDTQYF. The DNA for the CDR3 is TGTGCCAGCAGTTTCCGGGGAGGGTTAGATACGCAGTATTTT. The whole variable domain, remainder taken from reference TRBV28 and TRBJ2-3, is DVKVTQSSRYLVKRTGEKVFLECVQDMDHENMFWYRQDPGLGLRLIYFSYDVKMKEKGDIPEGYSVSREKKERFSLILESASTNQTSMYLCASSFRGGLDTQYFGPGTRLTVL.

This rearrangement joins TRBV19 to TRBJ2-3; 9 bases align to TRBD2. V shed 4 bases and J 1 base; nucleotides not matched to a gene: 3. This CDR3 spans 15 amino acids. Germline CDR1 LNHDA, CDR2 SQIVND (reference sequence). The chain's CDR3 is CASSTQREGTDTQYF. CDR3 coding DNA: TGTGCCAGTAGTACCCAGCGGGAGGGCACAGATACGCAGTATTTT.